This TCR beta chain emerged from a study of T-cell memory formation after mild COVID-19. Germline loops: CDR1 ENHRY, CDR2 SYGVKD. The V segment lost 2 bases and the J segment 2 bases; nucleotides outside the gene matches: 4. This CDR3 contains 15 residues. The table lists this clonotype with many counts. Via MiXCR, TCRdb re-called the 5' RACE reads, giving one row per CDR3 protein. The sample yields under 550,000 distinct CDR3 sequences, over 15% seen once. V and J are TRBV10-3 and TRBJ2-3; 7 bases fit TRBD2. What was sequenced was PBMCs or a T cell subset sorted from them (not recorded which). The clonotype was recovered from a man aged 18-30 years who had mild COVID-19 (a few samples of this study predate the infection). Cell type and time point are not known. Here the CDR3 DNA reads TGTGCCATCAGTGAGGAAAGCGGGGACACAGATACGCAGTATTTT. It is translated as CAISEESGDTDTQYF.